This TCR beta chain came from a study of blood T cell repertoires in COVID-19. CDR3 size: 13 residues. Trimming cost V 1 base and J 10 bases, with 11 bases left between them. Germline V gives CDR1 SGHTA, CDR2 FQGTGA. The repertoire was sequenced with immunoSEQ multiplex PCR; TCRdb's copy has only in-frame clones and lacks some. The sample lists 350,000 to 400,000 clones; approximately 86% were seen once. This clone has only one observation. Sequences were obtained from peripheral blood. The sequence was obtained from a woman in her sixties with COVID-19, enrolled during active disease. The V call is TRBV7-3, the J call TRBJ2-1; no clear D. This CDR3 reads CASSLNSQREQFF. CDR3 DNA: TGTGCCAGCAGCTTAAATTCACAGAGAGAGCAGTTCTTC.